A selection of T cell receptor beta chains follows, all from one sample in a study of T cell changes during pregnancy in multiple sclerosis. Here immunoSEQ multiplex PCR was the method, and the copy in TCRdb shows in-frame clones only, minus some. The sample consists of fewer than 110,000 clones, approximately 90% of them appearing once. Sequenced here: peripheral blood, sampled in the third trimester of pregnancy. The origin of the receptors is a female donor in good health, enrolled as a control in a pregnancy study. Each CDR3 is given with its conserved first and last residue. The D gene is left open where the match is weak. Clone size, where shown, is once, few, many, or a class for clones that have expanded.

v_gene,d_gene,j_gene,abundance,CDR3nt,CDR3aa
TRBV30,NA,TRBJ1-5,NA,TGTGCCTGGACCCAGGGGCAGGACAATCAGCCCCAGCATTTT,CAWTQGQDNQPQHF
TRBV7-9,TRBD1,TRBJ2-1,NA,TGTGCCAGCAGCCTTACCGGACAGGGAGGCTACAATGAGCAGTTCTTC,CASSLTGQGGYNEQFF
TRBV30,TRBD1,TRBJ2-7,few,TGTGCCTGGAGGGGGACGACAGGGACATCCTACGAGCAGTACTTC,CAWRGTTGTSYEQYF
TRBV2,NA,TRBJ2-5,few,TGTGCCAGCAAACCTCTAGCGAGAGAGACCCAGTACTTC,CASKPLARETQYF
TRBV7-9,NA,TRBJ1-2,NA,TGTGCCAGCAGCTTAGCGGGAGACTATGGCTACACCTTC,CASSLAGDYGYTF
TRBV11-2,NA,TRBJ2-1,NA,TGTGCCAGCAGCTTATCGGTAGCTAATGAGCAGTTCTTC,CASSLSVANEQFF
TRBV30,TRBD1,TRBJ1-2,NA,TGTGCCTGGAGTCCAGGGGGGAACTATGGCTACACCTTC,CAWSPGGNYGYTF
TRBV4-3,NA,TRBJ1-2,NA,TGCGCCAGCAGCCAAGATACCAGGGCCAACTATGGCTACACCTTC,CASSQDTRANYGYTF
TRBV9,NA,TRBJ1-5,NA,TGTGCCAGCAGCGCCCACGACAGTGACCAGCCCCAGCATTTT,CASSAHDSDQPQHF
TRBV11-2,TRBD1,TRBJ2-7,NA,TGTGCCAGCAGCTTAGGGGGACAGGGGTCCTACGAGCAGTACTTC,CASSLGGQGSYEQYF
TRBV5-4,NA,TRBJ2-4,NA,TGTGCCAGCAGCGGGGGAAGCGGGTCCCTAGCCAAAAACATTCAGTACTTC,CASSGGSGSLAKNIQYF
TRBV4-3,NA,TRBJ2-3,NA,TGCGCCAGCAGCAAACTCGGGACTGCGGCCACAGATACGCAGTATTTT,CASSKLGTAATDTQYF
TRBV9,NA,TRBJ2-1,NA,TGTGCCAGCAGCGTAGCGTTACAGGGTATCAACAATGAGCAGTTCTTC,CASSVALQGINNEQFF
TRBV7-8,NA,TRBJ1-4,NA,TGTGCCAGCAGCTTAGAGGGGCAGGGGAATGAAAAACTGTTTTTT,CASSLEGQGNEKLFF
TRBV9,TRBD2,TRBJ2-1,NA,TGTGCCAGCAGCGTAGGACTAGCGGGGGAGGTGCGCAATGAGCAGTTCTTC,CASSVGLAGEVRNEQFF
TRBV9,TRBD1,TRBJ1-1,NA,TGTGCCAGCAGCGGCCACAGGGGGCTGGCTTTCTTT,CASSGHRGLAFF
TRBV11-3,NA,TRBJ2-3,NA,TGTGCCAGCAGCCCGCGATTTGGGGGCGGCACAGATACGCAGTATTTT,CASSPRFGGGTDTQYF
TRBV7-2,TRBD1,TRBJ1-2,NA,TGTGCCAGCAGCGTAGACAGGGGTGACTATGGCTACACCTTC,CASSVDRGDYGYTF
TRBV5-6,NA,TRBJ1-6,NA,TGTGCCAGCAGCTTCGACAGAGCTGAAAGGACCCTCCACTTT,CASSFDRAERTLHF
TRBV5-4,NA,TRBJ1-4,NA,TGTGCCAGCAGCCAGTCCCCCCAGTCAACTAATGAAAAACTGTTTTTT,CASSQSPQSTNEKLFF
TRBV7-9,NA,TRBJ2-7,few,TGTGCCAGCAGCTCACCCGCCCAATTTAGCTCCTACGAGCAGTACTTC,CASSSPAQFSSYEQYF
TRBV5-6,TRBD1,TRBJ2-7,NA,TGTGCCAGCAGCCCAGCCCCATCAGGGGGCGGCTACGAGCAGTACTTC,CASSPAPSGGGYEQYF
TRBV30,NA,TRBJ1-1,NA,TGTGCCTGGAGTTCCTTATTGGGGCGCGCTTTCTTT,CAWSSLLGRAFF
TRBV6-5,NA,TRBJ2-7,NA,TGTGCCAGCAGCTACCGGAGGGGAGGAGGGTACGAGCAGTACTTC,CASSYRRGGGYEQYF
TRBV9,TRBD1,TRBJ2-3,NA,TGTGCCAGCAGCGTAGGTATCGGGACAGGGCGCACAGATACGCAGTATTTT,CASSVGIGTGRTDTQYF
TRBV7-9,NA,TRBJ1-2,NA,TGTGCCAGCAGCGCTACGGCGGGGGGGGTTGTTAACTATGGCTACACCTTC,CASSATAGGVVNYGYTF
TRBV5-1,TRBD2,TRBJ2-3,NA,TGCGCCAGCAGCTTGGGCGGGGGGCAAGCAGATACGCAGTATTTT,CASSLGGGQADTQYF
TRBV5-4,TRBD1,TRBJ1-2,NA,TGTGCCAGCAGCCGAAGACAGGGTAGTAACTATGGCTACACCTTC,CASSRRQGSNYGYTF
TRBV5-6,NA,TRBJ2-2,NA,TGTGCCAGCAGCTTGGCATGGACAGCCGTCGGGGAGCTGTTTTTT,CASSLAWTAVGELFF
TRBV6-6,TRBD1,TRBJ1-5,NA,TGTGCCAGCAGTTCTCCTGACAGGGGGAATCAGCCCCAGCATTTT,CASSSPDRGNQPQHF
TRBV9,NA,TRBJ2-5,NA,TGTGCCAGCAGCGTAGCGGGGGGACAAAAAGAGACCCAGTACTTC,CASSVAGGQKETQYF
TRBV5-1,TRBD2,TRBJ2-3,NA,TGCGCCAGCAGCATTGCGGGGGGCCGCACAGATACGCAGTATTTT,CASSIAGGRTDTQYF
TRBV9,NA,TRBJ1-1,few,TGTGCCAGCAGCAAACGGAGGGGAGGGGACACTGAAGCTTTCTTT,CASSKRRGGDTEAFF
TRBV30,NA,TRBJ2-3,NA,TGTGCCTGGAGTGGAAACGGGGGCACAGATACGCAGTATTTT,CAWSGNGGTDTQYF
TRBV12-5,NA,TRBJ1-2,few,TGTGCTAGTGGTTTGGGCAGGGATTATGGCTACACCTTC,CASGLGRDYGYTF
TRBV20-1,NA,TRBJ1-1,NA,TGTAAGAGAGGGACTGAAGCTTTCTTT,CKRGTEAFF
TRBV29-1,NA,TRBJ2-5,NA,TGCAGCGTTGAAACAGGCCAAGAGACCCAGTACTTC,CSVETGQETQYF
TRBV2,TRBD2,TRBJ2-1,NA,TGTGCCAGCAGCGAAAGCGGGGGGAGTGAGCAGTTCTTC,CASSESGGSEQFF
TRBV4-3,NA,TRBJ2-7,once,TGCGCCAGCAGCCAAGATTGGCTGACAGGATCCTACGAGCAGTACTTC,CASSQDWLTGSYEQYF
TRBV7-2,TRBD2,TRBJ2-3,NA,TGTGCCAGCAGCTTAGTTTCTAGCGGGGGAAGCACAGATACGCAGTATTTT,CASSLVSSGGSTDTQYF
TRBV28,TRBD1,TRBJ1-2,NA,TGTGCCAGCAGTTTCGCCAGGGGGTCGTATGGCTACACCTTC,CASSFARGSYGYTF
TRBV5-4,TRBD1,TRBJ1-5,NA,TGTGCCAGCAGCTTCCTGGGGACAGGGGGCTTTAGTGGCAATCAGCCCCAGCATTTT,CASSFLGTGGFSGNQPQHF
TRBV5-1,NA,TRBJ1-2,NA,TGCGCCAGCAGCTTGGAGCAGGGCGAAAGCTATGGCTACACCTTC,CASSLEQGESYGYTF
TRBV7-2,NA,TRBJ2-7,NA,TGTGCCAGCAGCCCAGGGATTTACGAGCAGTACTTC,CASSPGIYEQYF
TRBV9,TRBD1,TRBJ2-2,NA,TGTGCCAGCAGCGTCTCCGGGACAGCGAACACCGGGGAGCTGTTTTTT,CASSVSGTANTGELFF
TRBV19,NA,TRBJ1-6,few,TGTGCCAGTAGTATTGGGACTCATAATTCACCCCTCCACTTT,CASSIGTHNSPLHF
TRBV6-1,NA,TRBJ2-1,NA,TGTGCCAGCACTTCAAGTAGGGGGAACAATGAGCAGTTCTTC,CASTSSRGNNEQFF
TRBV11-3,NA,TRBJ2-1,NA,TGTGCCAGCAGCTTAGATTGGAGGTCGAATGAGCAGTTCTTC,CASSLDWRSNEQFF
TRBV25-1,TRBD1,TRBJ2-1,NA,TGTGCCAGCAGTGCAGGGGGCATGGGCGATGAGCAGTTCTTC,CASSAGGMGDEQFF
TRBV21-1,NA,TRBJ2-3,once,TGTGCCAGCAGCAAAGCGCGTCGGGACACAATACCGGGACTACCGATCACAGATACGCAGTATTTT,CASSKARRDTIPGLPITDTQYF
TRBV7-8,TRBD1,TRBJ1-6,NA,TGTGCCAGCAGCCAGGGGGTTTCACCCCTCCACTTT,CASSQGVSPLHF
TRBV5-5,NA,TRBJ1-5,NA,TGTGCCAGCAGCTTGGGGGGCGCTGGCGATCAGCCCCAGCATTTT,CASSLGGAGDQPQHF